This entry features one T cell receptor beta chain sequence. The antigen is not known. The data belong to a study of metastatic and nonmetastatic thyroid tumors. The wider study: A comparison of repertoires was made across blood and tumor or nodule tissue from malignant and benign thyroid patients.

Study-wide points: In blood and tumor, TCR beta diversity was reportedly significantly higher in malignant thyroid tumors than in benign nodules.

This CDR3 contains 16 residues. Germline CDR1 LNHDA, CDR2 SQIVND (reference sequence). The V end was cut by 3 bases, the J end by 0 bases, with 14 bases between. Authors' data handling: The study built a papillary thyroid cancer distant-metastasis classifier from CDR3 differences across clinicopathological groups. With MiXCR, TCRdb reprocessed the PCR reads. For this entry, the V and J calls and clone size follow TCRdb and not the study's own pipeline. The table has tens of thousands of clones, more than 20% seen once. Ahead of thyroid surgery, no patient had received treatment of any kind. This rearrangement joins TRBV19 to TRBJ1-1; weak D call: TRBD1 (6 bases). This TCR was recovered from a female donor with papillary thyroid cancer or a benign thyroid nodule (not recorded which). Some clones in this sample may be carry-over from other donors' samples. Sequencing was carried out using blood. CDR3 in amino acids: CASSIYFDRMNTEAFF. CDR3 DNA sequence: TGTGCCAGTAGTATTTATTTCGACAGGATGAACACTGAAGCTTTCTTT. Full variable domain (rest looked up from reference TRBV19 and TRBJ1-1): DGGITQSPKYLFRKEGQNVTLSCEQNLNHDAMYWYRQDPGQGLRLIYYSQIVNDFQKGDIAEGYSVSREKKESFPLTVTSAQKNPTAFYLCASSIYFDRMNTEAFFGQGTRLTVV.